These 30 T cell receptor beta chains originate from one sample sequenced in a study of blood T cell repertoires in COVID-19. Profiling relied on immunoSEQ multiplex PCR, and the TCRdb table lists in-frame clones only, not all of them. The sample comprises about 480,000 clones, roughly nine tenths of which are singletons, and under 9.5% rests with the top ten. Sequencing was carried out using PBMCs or T cells enriched from blood (not recorded which). The receptors come from a woman aged 60 to 75 who had recovered from COVID-19.

The V gene is TRBV4-1, the J gene TRBJ1-5; D not resolved. With 0 bases removed from V and 7 bases from J, the gap between germline ends came to 19 bases. The CDR3 extends over 17 amino acids. The V gene's germline CDR1 is MGHRA and CDR2 YSYEKL. For the CDR3, the DNA is TGCGCCAGCAGCCAAGATCGAGTGGTGGGCAGGAAACAGCCCCAGCATTTT. It is translated as CASSQDRVVGRKQPQHF.

This chain joins TRBV5-1 and TRBJ1-2; D remains unclear. V lost 0 bases to trimming and J lost 1 base, with 7 bases between them. Germline CDR1 SGHRS, CDR2 YFSETQ. The CDR3 runs 14 residues. Here the CDR3 reads CASSLDTLNYGYTF. DNA for the CDR3: TGCGCCAGCAGCTTGGACACCCTTAACTATGGCTACACCTTC.

The V gene is TRBV19, the J gene TRBJ2-1; D may be TRBD1 (6 bases). Germline lookup yields CDR1 LNHDA and CDR2 SQIVND (reference sequence). The CDR3 has 15 residues. The V end lost 6 bases, the J end lost 5 bases, and 17 bases lay between the germline ends. In nucleotides, the CDR3 is TGTGCCAGTAGAGACAGACAGGTGGGGAACAATGAGCAGTTCTTC. As protein: CASRDRQVGNNEQFF.

The CDR3 DNA sequence: TGCAGTGCTAGTGACCTGACCAGGGCCCCTAACTATGGCTACACCTTC. It encodes CSASDLTRAPNYGYTF. The chain has TRBV20-1 and TRBJ1-2; maybe TRBD1 (5 bases). Between the trimmed V and J ends, which lost 3 bases and 0 bases, there was a span of 17 bases. Germline assignment: CDR1 DFQATT and CDR2 SNEGSKA (reference sequence). The CDR3 contains 16 residues.

The chain links TRBV19 to TRBJ1-4, with unresolved D. This CDR3 spans 14 amino acids. Germline values: CDR1 LNHDA, CDR2 SQIVND (reference sequence). V was trimmed by 4 bases and J by 7 bases, leaving 13 bases between them. The CDR3 DNA is TGTGCCAGTAGTAAGGAGGGCGCGGGTGAAAAACTGTTTTTT. It codes for CASSKEGAGEKLFF. The whole variable domain, remainder taken from reference TRBV19 and TRBJ1-4, is DGGITQSPKYLFRKEGQNVTLSCEQNLNHDAMYWYRQDPGQGLRLIYYSQIVNDFQKGDIAEGYSVSREKKESFPLTVTSAQKNPTAFYLCASSKEGAGEKLFFGSGTQLSVL.

J is TRBJ2-3 and V is TRBV12-3 or TRBV12-4, with no clear D. The CDR3 extends over 13 amino acids. Trimming removed 1 base from V and 5 bases from J, with 7 bases in between. DNA of the CDR3: TGTGCCAGCAGTTTAGGGTCTATAGATACGCAGTATTTT. Its translation: CASSLGSIDTQYF.

The rearrangement uses TRBV5-4 and TRBJ2-3; tentative D call: TRBD2 (6 bases). The CDR3 consists of 16 residues. Germline V gene sequence: CDR1 SGHNT, CDR2 YYREEE (reference sequence). Between the trimmed V and J ends, which lost 3 bases and 2 bases, there was a span of 16 bases. CDR3 in DNA: TGTGCCAGCAGCTCCCGAACGGGGGTCACCACAGATACGCAGTATTTT. Its translation: CASSSRTGVTTDTQYF.

The rearrangement uses TRBV19 and TRBJ2-7, with 9 bases aligning to TRBD1. The J segment lost 0 bases and the V segment lost 4 bases, leaving 4 bases of the junction unmatched. Per germline, CDR1 LNHDA and CDR2 SQIVND (reference sequence). The CDR3 is 15 residues long. CDR3 sequence: CASSKQGAPSYEQYV. CDR3 DNA: TGTGCCAGTAGTAAACAGGGGGCCCCCTCCTACGAGCAGTACGTC.

The chain carries TRBV6-5 and TRBJ1-1, with D uncertain. The V gene's germline CDR1 is MNHEY and CDR2 SVGAGI. The CDR3 runs to 14 residues. The V end was cut by 2 bases, the J end by 0 bases, with 7 bases between. In DNA, the CDR3 is TGTGCCAGCAGTTACCGCGGGGTGAACACTGAAGCTTTCTTT. This codes for CASSYRGVNTEAFF.

The sample holds a few counts of this clone. V is TRBV4-1 and J is TRBJ1-6, with D uncertain. CDR3 length equals 14 residues. V was shortened by 3 bases and J by 12 bases, with 15 bases between the two germline ends. The germline gives CDR1 MGHRA, CDR2 YSYEKL. The CDR3 nucleotides are TGCGCCAGCAGCCAGGCCGAGGGTTCTAAACCCCTCCACTTT. Its translation: CASSQAEGSKPLHF.

This clone was picked up one time. The chain has TRBV24-1 and TRBJ1-1; D may be TRBD1 (6 bases). Between the trimmed V and J ends, which lost 7 bases and 6 bases, there was a span of 17 bases. Germline V gene data show CDR1 as KGHDR and CDR2 as SFDVKD. This CDR3 has 14 residues. The chain's CDR3 is CATSPGENRAEAFF. In DNA form, the CDR3 reads TGTGCCACCAGCCCAGGGGAGAATAGGGCTGAAGCTTTCTTT.

V usage is TRBV3-1 (or the pseudogene TRBV3-2) and J usage is TRBJ1-2, with D unclear. CDR3 length: 13 amino acids. Trimming took off 1 base at V and 8 bases at J, with 11 bases between the two ends. CDR1 LGHDT and CDR2 YNNKEL come from the germline V gene (reference sequence). The CDR3 here is CASSQVVGGGYTF. The CDR3 coding sequence is TGTGCCAGCAGCCAAGTGGTGGGCGGGGGCTACACCTTC.

The chain links TRBV19 to TRBJ1-5; 9 positions match TRBD1. This CDR3 has 15 amino acids. Looked up from germline, CDR1 is LNHDA and CDR2 is SQIVND (reference sequence). V was pared by 5 bases and J by 0 bases, with 2 bases of the junction left unmatched. The DNA for the CDR3 is TGTGCCAGTAGTCAGACAGGGGGTAGCAATCAGCCCCAGCATTTT. Translating gives CASSQTGGSNQPQHF.

This clone was counted once. The rearrangement links TRBV25-1 to TRBJ1-5; D not resolved. Germline V gene data show CDR1 as MGHDK and CDR2 as SYGVNS. Trimming left V 3 bases short and J 7 bases short, with 13 bases between. The CDR3 runs 14 residues. The CDR3 region has the DNA TGTGCCAGCAGTGAGTATCGGGCGGGACAGCCCCAGCATTTT. The encoded protein is CASSEYRAGQPQHF. The complete variable domain, with remaining parts taken from reference TRBV25-1 and TRBJ1-5, reads EADIYQTPRYLVIGTGKKITLECSQTMGHDKMYWYQQDPGMELHLIHYSYGVNSTEKGDLSSESTVSRIRTEHFPLTLESARPSHTSQYLCASSEYRAGQPQHFGDGTRLSIL.

The rearrangement joins TRBV24-1 to TRBJ2-1, with D maybe TRBD1 (5 bases). Germline CDR1 KGHDR, CDR2 SFDVKD. The V and J ends lost 3 bases and 6 bases respectively, with 14 bases between them. This CDR3 comprises 15 residues. CDR3 protein: CATSDSTGSGNEQFF. The CDR3 DNA is TGTGCCACCAGTGATAGCACAGGTTCCGGCAATGAGCAGTTCTTC.

The chain couples TRBV28 to TRBJ2-4, with D tentatively TRBD1 (6 bases). The germline gives CDR1 MDHEN, CDR2 SYDVKM. V was trimmed by 4 bases and J by 1 base, leaving 14 bases between them. The CDR3 runs 16 residues. In DNA form, the CDR3 reads TGTGCCAGCAGTTCTCCCCATGGGGGCGCCAAAAACATTCAGTACTTC. Translated, it gives CASSSPHGGAKNIQYF.

The chain couples TRBV4-1 to TRBJ1-1; D is uncertain. Trimming removed 1 base at V and 0 bases at J, with 9 bases between. Germline CDR1 reads MGHRA; CDR2 reads YSYEKL. There are 15 residues in the CDR3. CDR3 loop: CASSQGQNMNTEAFF. The DNA for the CDR3 is TGCGCCAGCAGCCAAGGGCAGAACATGAACACTGAAGCTTTCTTT.

The chain carries TRBV19 and TRBJ2-7, with 7 bases lining up with TRBD2. Looked up from germline, CDR1 is LNHDA and CDR2 is SQIVND (reference sequence). The CDR3 is 13 amino acids. The V segment lost 6 bases and the J segment 4 bases; nucleotides outside the gene matches: 6. As DNA, the CDR3 is TGTGCCAGTAGGGACGGGGGACTATACGAGCAGTACTTC. It yields the protein CASRDGGLYEQYF.

The chain is built from TRBV15 and TRBJ2-7; a possible D gene is TRBD2 (5 bases). This CDR3 contains 15 residues. The V and J ends lost 0 bases and 0 bases respectively, with 9 bases between them. The germline CDR1 and CDR2 sequences are LNHNV and YYDKDF (reference sequence). In DNA form, the CDR3 reads TGTGCCACCAGCAGAGATCCGGGAAGCTCCTACGAGCAGTACGTC. This sequence encodes CATSRDPGSSYEQYV.

V is TRBV11-3 and J is TRBJ2-1; possibly TRBD1 for D (5 bases). Germline V gene data show CDR1 as SGHNT and CDR2 as YENEEA. The CDR3 sequence is 17 residues long. V dropped 2 bases and J dropped 8 bases, with 22 bases sitting between them. DNA of the CDR3: TGTGCCAGCAGCTTAATACTGAGCAGGGAAATATATTATGAGCAGTTCTTC. This translates into CASSLILSREIYYEQFF.

This chain uses TRBV21-1 with TRBJ2-7; the D call TRBD2 from the table was never checked on the DNA. TRBV21-1 is reported as a pseudogene. There are 11 residues in the CDR3. This chain's CDR3 is CASSPPYEQYF. The CDR3 nucleotides are TGTGCCAGCAGCCCTCCCTACGAGCAGTACTTC.

J is TRBJ2-7 and V is TRBV15, with D perhaps matching TRBD1 (5 bases). This CDR3 is 13 amino acids long. V shed 5 bases and J shed 3 bases, with 11 bases lying between them. Germline V gene data show CDR1 as LNHNV and CDR2 as YYDKDF (reference sequence). CDR3 amino acids: CATSQDRFYEQYF. The CDR3 DNA sequence: TGTGCCACCAGCCAAGACAGATTCTACGAGCAGTACTTC.

V usage is TRBV2 and J usage is TRBJ1-6; D gene uncertain. V was clipped by 4 bases and J by 7 bases, with 11 bases between them. The CDR3 extends over 14 amino acids. Germline V gives CDR1 SNHLY, CDR2 FYNNEI. The DNA for the CDR3 is TGTGCCAGCAGTGTAAAACAAATCAATTCACCCCTCCACTTT. This codes for CASSVKQINSPLHF.

The chain recombines TRBV5-4 with TRBJ2-1; D might be TRBD1 (5 bases). V lost 2 bases and J 6 bases, leaving 15 bases between the germline ends. CDR3 length: 15 amino acids. Looked up from germline, CDR1 is SGHNT and CDR2 is YYREEE (reference sequence). The DNA for the CDR3 is TGTGCCAGCAGCTTTAGGGCAGGGTATCGCAATGAGCAGTTCTTC. Translating gives CASSFRAGYRNEQFF.

A remark on this clone: Other DNA sequences in the same sample also yield this CDR3. The chain is built from TRBV3-1 (or the pseudogene TRBV3-2) and TRBJ2-5; maybe TRBD2 (5 bases). CDR3 length: 12 residues. The V end lost 2 bases, the J end lost 5 bases, and 6 bases lay between the germline ends. Germline assignment: CDR1 LGHDT and CDR2 YNNKEL (reference sequence). DNA for the CDR3: TGTGCCAGCAGCCAAACTAGGGAGACCCAGTACTTC. Its protein product is CASSQTRETQYF.

This chain connects TRBV11-2 to TRBJ1-6, with D possibly matching TRBD1 (5 bases). V was clipped by 6 bases and J by 7 bases, with 10 bases between them. Germline CDR1 is SGHAT and CDR2 is FQNNGV. The CDR3 spans 13 residues. This chain's CDR3 is CASRATENSPLHF. The CDR3 nucleotides read TGTGCCAGCAGGGCGACAGAAAATTCACCCCTCCACTTT.

The rearrangement links TRBV3-1 (or the pseudogene TRBV3-2) to TRBJ1-3; D gene unclear. The CDR3 consists of 13 residues. Germline V gene lookup returns CDR1 LGHDT and CDR2 YNNKEL (reference sequence). V gave up 1 base and J gave up 3 bases, with 4 bases separating them. CDR3 protein: CASSQALGNTIYF. Here the CDR3 DNA reads TGTGCCAGCAGCCAAGCTCTTGGAAACACCATATATTTT.

The V call is TRBV5-1, the J call TRBJ1-1; D gene ambiguous. CDR3 length: 15 amino acids. Trimming stripped 2 bases from V and 1 base from J, with 12 bases between. CDR1 is SGHRS and CDR2 is YFSETQ in the germline V gene. CDR3 protein: CASSFMGGQNTEAFF. DNA for the CDR3: TGCGCCAGCAGCTTTATGGGAGGGCAGAACACTGAAGCTTTCTTT.

The chain employs TRBV5-1 and TRBJ1-2; D is unresolved. V lost 0 bases and J 2 bases, leaving 5 bases between the germline ends. Germline V CDR1 and CDR2: SGHRS, YFSETQ. There are 13 residues in the CDR3. DNA for the CDR3: TGCGCCAGCAGCTTGGTCGGGAACTATGGCTACACCTTC. The encoded protein is CASSLVGNYGYTF.

This clone has only a few counts. The V call is TRBV14, the J call TRBJ1-1, with 9 bases identical to TRBD1. This CDR3 is 15 amino acids long. Per the germline V gene, CDR1 is SGHDN and CDR2 is FVKESK. With V trimmed by 2 bases and J by 8 bases, 9 bases remained unmatched. As DNA, the CDR3 is TGTGCCAGCAGCCAACTGCCGGGACAGGGAGCCGAAGCTTTCTTT. The encoded protein is CASSQLPGQGAEAFF.